This TCR beta chain was found in a study of radiotherapy plus CTLA-4 blockade in lung cancer. This clone was recorded once. The same CDR3 arises from other DNA sequences in this sample as well. The assay was immunoSEQ multiplex PCR, and TCRdb's table has in-frame clones only and misses some. Of 90,000 to 100,000 clones listed, roughly 80% are singletons. CDR3 length: 14 residues. Germline CDR1 is SGHDT and CDR2 is YYEEEE. V was cut by 0 bases and J by 0 bases, with 7 bases left in between. The sequenced sample was peripheral blood, obtained from a patient treated with radiotherapy plus ipilimumab. The J gene is TRBJ2-7, the V gene TRBV5-6, with unresolved D. The TCR was taken from a human donor with non-small cell lung cancer that progressed on radiotherapy plus ipilimumab. CDR3 DNA: TGTGCCAGCAGCTTGGGGACCCACTCCTACGAGCAGTACTTC. It codes for CASSLGTHSYEQYF.